Reported below is one T cell receptor beta chain. The data were obtained in a study of blood T cell repertoires in COVID-19. About the research overall: The analysed material was cDNA or gDNA that came from T cells, B-cell-depleted T cells, or PBMCs.

The CDR3 has 14 residues. The V end lost 0 bases, the J end lost 3 bases, and 9 bases lay between the germline ends. The germline V gene has CDR1 GTSNPN and CDR2 SVGIG (reference sequence). The repertoire was sequenced with immunoSEQ multiplex PCR; TCRdb's copy has only in-frame clones and lacks some. The sample holds 120,000 or so clones; over 75% are singletons and the top ten take 16%. The sequenced material came from peripheral blood. This rearrangement joins TRBV30 to TRBJ1-3; TRBD1 is a possible D gene (5 bases). The source of this sequence is a woman aged 80 or older with active or convalescent COVID-19. CDR3 amino acids: CAWSVRGIGNTIYF. DNA of the CDR3: TGTGCCTGGAGTGTAAGGGGCATTGGAAACACCATATATTTT.